The clone carrying this TCR beta chain came up many times. Its antigen is unidentified. This entry belongs to a study of T-cell memory formation after mild COVID-19. Trimming took off 1 base at V and 2 bases at J, with 3 bases between the two ends. The CDR3 covers 12 residues. From germline, CDR1 is SGHRS and CDR2 YFSETQ. With constant-segment primers, 5'RACE yielded cDNA libraries of TCR alpha and TCR beta that carried sample barcodes and UMIs. A single record per CDR3 protein comes from TCRdb applying MiXCR to the 5' RACE reads. The sample carries about 210,000 distinct CDR3 sequences, around 26% recorded once. Study observations and caveats: Certain responding clones were present in pre-infection memory, suggesting participation of cross-reactive memory.

Sample: PBMCs or a T cell subset sorted from them (not recorded which). The gene calls are TRBV5-1 and TRBJ2-5, with D uncertain. This sequence originates from an adult woman who had mild COVID-19 (a few samples of this study predate the infection). Cell type and time point are not known. DNA of the CDR3: TGCGCCAGCAGCTTGAAGCAAGAGACCCAGTACTTC. Translation: CASSLKQETQYF.